The 17 T cell receptor beta chains given below trace back to one sample, sequenced in a study of blood T cell repertoires in COVID-19. TCRdb keeps only in-frame clones here, not all; method: immunoSEQ multiplex PCR. This table holds approximately 210,000 clones, 80% to 90% found once. Sequencing was done on a sample of PBMCs or T cells enriched from blood (not recorded which). These receptors all come from a woman aged 45-65 years with acute COVID-19.

The chain uses TRBV27 and TRBJ2-1, with D hard to call. The CDR3 sequence is 12 residues long. V lost 3 bases and J 7 bases, leaving 7 bases between the germline ends. Looked up from germline, CDR1 is MNHEY and CDR2 is SMNVEV (reference sequence). The CDR3 sequence: CASSFGLNEQFF. The CDR3 DNA is TGTGCCAGCAGTTTCGGTCTAAATGAGCAGTTCTTC.

V and J are TRBV11-2 and TRBJ1-1; 9 nucleotides align to TRBD1. CDR3 length: 12 amino acids. Germline-derived CDR1 and CDR2 are SGHAT and FQNNGV. V dropped 8 bases and J dropped 6; count of bases not matched to a gene: 4. CDR3 loop: CASSRQGAEAFF. Written as DNA, the CDR3 is TGTGCCAGCTCAAGACAGGGGGCTGAAGCTTTCTTT.

This sequence joins TRBV18 and TRBJ2-7; TRBD1 is a possible D gene (6 bases). The CDR3 is made up of 12 amino acids. V was cut by 9 bases and J by 1 base, with 10 bases left in between. Per germline, CDR1 KGHSH and CDR2 LQKENI. CDR3 bases: TGTGCCAGTTCGGACAGTTCCTACGAGCAGTACTTC. This translates into CASSDSSYEQYF.

V gene TRBV4-1 combines with J gene TRBJ1-4; D is unclear. The CDR3 is 12 amino acids. The ends were cut back, 8 bases at V and 8 bases at J, with 12 bases in the middle. Per the germline V gene, CDR1 is MGHRA and CDR2 is YSYEKL. The CDR3 nucleotides read TGCGCCAGCCTCAGTTACGCCGAAAAACTGTTTTTT. Protein: CASLSYAEKLFF.

This chain uses TRBV18 with TRBJ1-1, with D possibly matching TRBD1 (5 bases). Germline assignment: CDR1 KGHSH and CDR2 LQKENI. The CDR3 covers 15 residues. The germline V and J ends were trimmed by 0 bases and 3 bases, with 11 bases remaining between them. CDR3 nucleotides: TGTGCCAGCTCACCACCTAAAGGGGAGGACACTGAAGCTTTCTTT. Translating it yields CASSPPKGEDTEAFF.

The count of this clone is one. This chain links TRBV6-1 with TRBJ2-3, with a weak D call TRBD2 (7 bases). CDR3 length equals 15 residues. Trimming shortened V by 3 bases and J by 1 base, and 11 bases separated the two germline ends. Germline-derived CDR1 and CDR2 are MNHNS and SASEGT. The CDR3 sequence: CASSDGGAGTDTQYF. The CDR3 DNA reads as TGTGCCAGCAGTGATGGGGGGGCTGGCACAGATACGCAGTATTTT.

The chain employs TRBV21-1 and TRBJ1-5. TRBV21-1 is termed a pseudogene. This CDR3 comprises 15 residues. The DNA for the CDR3 is TGTGCCAGCAGCGCCGGAGGCCGGGAGACTCAGCCCCAGCATTTT. This codes for CASSAGGRETQPQHF.

The V call is TRBV5-1, the J call TRBJ2-7; TRBD1 matches 7 bases. Trimming cost V 4 bases and J 2 bases; bases outside gene matches: 6. Looked up from germline, CDR1 is SGHRS and CDR2 is YFSETQ. The CDR3 has 14 amino acids. The CDR3 loop reads CASSPGQLPYEQYF. The CDR3 bases are TGCGCCAGCAGCCCGGGACAGTTACCCTACGAGCAGTACTTC.

This chain uses TRBV19 with TRBJ1-2, with unresolved D. Deletions cut 7 bases from V and 1 base from J, with 10 bases between. CDR3 size: 13 residues. CDR1 is LNHDA and CDR2 is SQIVND in the germline V gene (reference sequence). As DNA, the CDR3 is TGTGCCAGTAAGTTTAACAATAACTATGGCTACACCTTC. It yields the protein CASKFNNNYGYTF. The whole variable domain, filled in from reference TRBV19 and TRBJ1-2, reads DGGITQSPKYLFRKEGQNVTLSCEQNLNHDAMYWYRQDPGQGLRLIYYSQIVNDFQKGDIAEGYSVSREKKESFPLTVTSAQKNPTAFYLCASKFNNNYGYTFGSGTRLTVV.

This clone was detected only once. V and J are TRBV7-2 and TRBJ2-7; 8 bases line up with TRBD2. Per germline, CDR1 SGHTA and CDR2 FQGNSA. The CDR3 is made up of 14 amino acids. The junction had 7 bases not matched to a gene; V was cut back by 6 bases and J by 3 bases. DNA for the CDR3: TGTGCCAGCAGTCTCAGCGGGAGCAACTACGAGCAGTACTTC. This encodes CASSLSGSNYEQYF.

This chain uses TRBV7-9 with TRBJ2-4; 10 bases are a match to TRBD1. In germline, CDR1 is SEHNR, CDR2 FQNEAQ (reference sequence). V lost 5 bases and J lost 1; bases outside the gene matches: 5. The CDR3 length is 16 residues. CDR3 region: CASSEPGQGAKNIQYF. As DNA, the CDR3 is TGTGCCAGCAGCGAACCGGGACAGGGGGCCAAAAACATTCAGTACTTC.

This clone was picked up one time. The chain has TRBV28 and TRBJ2-1; D may be TRBD2 (6 bases). V lost 2 bases, J lost 8 bases, and 16 bases lay in between. Germline V lookup: CDR1 MDHEN, CDR2 SYDVKM. This CDR3 comprises 15 residues. CDR3 nucleotide sequence: TGTGCCAGCAGTTTAAAACTAGCTAGTGACGATGAGCAGTTCTTC. It specifies CASSLKLASDDEQFF.

The chain couples TRBV27 to TRBJ2-7, with D tentatively TRBD2 (5 bases). V lost 5 bases, J lost 4 bases, and 12 bases lay in between. Germline-derived CDR1 and CDR2 are MNHEY and SMNVEV (reference sequence). There are 13 residues in the CDR3. The CDR3 DNA reads TGTGCCAGCAGTCCCCCCGGGGTTTACGAGCAGTACTTC. This gives the protein CASSPPGVYEQYF.

This clone has only a few counts. The junction does not match germline at one end; this may be a read error. J is TRBJ2-1 and V is TRBV29-1; 16 bases line up with TRBD2. Germline CDR1 is SQVTM and CDR2 is ANQGSEA. The length of the CDR3 is 17 residues. The DNA for the CDR3 is TGCAGCGTGGAAGGGACTAGCGGGAGGGGGTCCTACAATGAGCAGTTCTTC. It specifies CSVEGTSGRGSYNEQFF.

This chain connects TRBV7-2 to TRBJ2-7; D is uncertain. Germline V gives CDR1 SGHTA, CDR2 FQGNSA. Trimming shortened V by 1 base and J by 0 bases, and 7 bases separated the two germline ends. CDR3 length: 14 residues. Here the CDR3 reads CASSLDSLSYEQYF. CDR3 nucleotide sequence: TGTGCCAGCAGCTTAGATTCCCTCTCCTACGAGCAGTACTTC.

This chain links TRBV7-7 with TRBJ2-5; maybe TRBD1 (7 bases). The ends were cut back, 5 bases at V and 4 bases at J, with 14 bases in the middle. In germline, CDR1 is SSHAT, CDR2 FNYEAQ (reference sequence). The CDR3 length is 14 residues. The CDR3 loop reads CASSRSGGGETQYF. As DNA, the CDR3 is TGTGCCAGCAGCAGATCAGGGGGAGGAGAGACCCAGTACTTC.

The V and J genes are TRBV27 and TRBJ1-2; TRBD1 agrees at 8 bases. With 4 bases clipped from V and 1 base from J, the junction kept 8 bases outside the gene matches. CDR1 is MNHEY, CDR2 SMNVEV, per germline (reference sequence). The CDR3 sequence is 16 residues long. CDR3 sequence (DNA): TGTGCCAGCAGTTCACAGCAGGGGGCTTATAACTATGGCTACACCTTC. Translated: CASSSQQGAYNYGYTF.